The 26 T cell receptor beta chains reported below all come from one sample, sequenced in a study of shared clonotypes between healthy human individuals. TCRdb keeps only in-frame clones here, not all; method: immunoSEQ multiplex PCR. The table includes hundreds of thousands of clones, around 79% detected once. The sequenced material came from PBMCs. All receptors derive from a woman aged 40 to 50 in good health. Some clones in this sample may be carry-over from other donors' samples.

The DNA of the CDR3 is TGTGCCACCAGCAGAGACTACAATCAGCCCCAGCATTTT. It translates to CATSRDYNQPQHF. This chain connects TRBV15 to TRBJ1-5; D gene ambiguous. Germline CDR1 LNHNV, CDR2 YYDKDF (reference sequence). This CDR3 has 13 amino acids. The ends were cut back, 0 bases at V and 3 bases at J, with 3 bases in the middle.

The CDR3 sequence: CASSLAPSGSLYEQYF. Here the CDR3 DNA reads TGCGCCAGCAGCTTGGCCCCTAGCGGGAGTCTATACGAGCAGTACTTC. The J gene is TRBJ2-7, the V gene TRBV5-1, with 10 bases fitting TRBD2. CDR1 and CDR2 (germline): SGHRS, YFSETQ. The CDR3 is made up of 16 amino acids. V lost 0 bases to trimming and J lost 4 bases; unmatched junction nucleotides: 7.

The V and J genes are TRBV30 and TRBJ2-2; 9 nucleotides align to TRBD2. This CDR3 region has 15 residues. The germline gives CDR1 GTSNPN, CDR2 SVGIG (reference sequence). Losses at the gene ends were 8 bases for V and 7 bases for J; bases not matched to a gene: 14. The CDR3 loop is CAVGGIAGVVGELFF. DNA of the CDR3: TGTGCCGTCGGGGGGATAGCGGGAGTTGTCGGGGAGCTGTTTTTT.

The rearrangement links TRBV4-1 to TRBJ2-6; tentatively, D is TRBD1 (6 bases). The germline V gene has CDR1 MGHRA and CDR2 YSYEKL. The CDR3 has 16 amino acids. V was cut by 2 bases and J by 4 bases, with 12 bases left in between. As DNA, the CDR3 is TGCGCCAGCAGCCAATACAGGGTAGTAGGGGCCAACGTCCTGACTTTC. Its translation is CASSQYRVVGANVLTF.

This clone was detected ten times or more. The chain links TRBV27 to TRBJ2-7; D is unclear. This CDR3 is 12 amino acids long. V was shortened by 5 bases and J by 7 bases, with 12 bases between the two germline ends. Germline V CDR1 and CDR2: MNHEY, SMNVEV (reference sequence). CDR3 amino acids: CASSPEVREQYF. CDR3 nucleotide sequence: TGTGCCAGCAGTCCCGAGGTGAGGGAGCAGTACTTC.

The chain joins TRBV6-1 to TRBJ2-1; D unresolved. The CDR3 sequence is 13 residues long. V gave up 3 bases and J gave up 13 bases, with 16 bases separating them. Germline V gene lookup returns CDR1 MNHNS and CDR2 SASEGT. CDR3 protein: CASSEGFLVPQFF. The CDR3 DNA is TGTGCCAGCAGTGAGGGGTTCTTGGTCCCTCAGTTCTTC.

The chain uses TRBV18 and TRBJ2-5; 8 positions match TRBD1. The CDR3 has 14 residues. Trimming at V came to 4 bases and at J to 1 base, leaving 2 bases not matched to a gene. Per germline, CDR1 KGHSH and CDR2 LQKENI. The DNA for the CDR3 is TGTGCCAGCTCACTAGGGACAGGCCAAGAGACCCAGTACTTC. It codes for CASSLGTGQETQYF.

This sequence joins TRBV5-1 and TRBJ2-1; maybe TRBD2 (6 bases). The CDR3 is 14 amino acids. Germline CDR1 SGHRS, CDR2 YFSETQ. V was trimmed by 0 bases and J by 9 bases, leaving 13 bases between them. The CDR3 here is CASSLAGRSVEQFF. In DNA, the CDR3 is TGCGCCAGCAGCTTGGCCGGGAGAAGTGTTGAGCAGTTCTTC.

This clone showed up just a few times. This chain links TRBV30 with TRBJ1-4, with 9 bases aligning to TRBD1. The germline V gene encodes CDR1 GTSNPN and CDR2 SVGIG (reference sequence). The CDR3 has 15 amino acids. J gave up 8 bases and V 2 bases, and 9 bases lay outside the gene matches. The CDR3 region has the DNA TGTGCCTGGAGTTTAAAGATGGGACAGGGAGAAAAACTGTTTTTT. This codes for CAWSLKMGQGEKLFF.

The rearrangement uses TRBV4-1 and TRBJ2-5; D is possibly TRBD1 or TRBD2 (6 bases each). The DNA matches TRBJ2-7 better at its end, which makes the J call doubtful. The germline CDR1 and CDR2 sequences are MGHRA and YSYEKL. The CDR3 sequence is 18 residues long. The CDR3 DNA reads TGCGCCAGCAGCCAAGATAAGGGGGGAGTAGACGTCTCCTACGAGCAGTACTTC. This translates into CASSQDKGGVDVSYEQYF.

The CDR3, as DNA: TGTGCCAGCAGCTTGAGCATGGGGAATGAAAAACTGTTTTTT. Protein sequence: CASSLSMGNEKLFF. This chain connects TRBV7-9 to TRBJ1-4; no clear D gene. The CDR3 extends over 14 amino acids. The V and J ends lost 3 bases and 5 bases respectively, with 10 bases between them. CDR1 and CDR2 (germline): SEHNR, FQNEAQ (reference sequence).

This chain links TRBV6-5 with TRBJ2-1; TRBD2 agrees at 10 bases. This CDR3 has 15 residues. Germline assignment: CDR1 MNHEY and CDR2 SVGAGI. The V segment lost 6 bases and the J segment 2 bases; nucleotides outside the gene matches: 4. CDR3 bases: TGTGCCAGCAGGCTCAGCGGGAGGGCCTACAATGAGCAGTTCTTC. Translating gives CASRLSGRAYNEQFF.

The genes are TRBV18 and TRBJ2-7; the match to TRBD1 covers 7 bases. CDR1 KGHSH and CDR2 LQKENI come from the germline V gene. V shed 3 bases and J 2 bases; nucleotides not matched to a gene: 7. This CDR3 is 15 amino acids long. CDR3 bases: TGTGCCAGCTCACCCTTCCGACAGGGAACCTACGAGCAGTACTTC. This gives the protein CASSPFRQGTYEQYF.

This clone occurred a few times. This chain links TRBV19 with TRBJ1-5; D ambiguous. V was clipped by 3 bases and J by 4 bases, with 7 bases between them. The CDR3 is 13 amino acids. The germline V gene has CDR1 LNHDA and CDR2 SQIVND (reference sequence). The CDR3 DNA follows: TGTGCCAGTAGTATCACGGTTAATCAGCCCCAGCATTTT. Translation gives CASSITVNQPQHF.

V and J are TRBV28 and TRBJ2-7, with TRBD1 as a possible D gene (5 bases). This CDR3 is 12 amino acids long. Looked up from germline, CDR1 is MDHEN and CDR2 is SYDVKM. V shed 8 bases and J shed 3 bases, with 11 bases lying between them. CDR3 in DNA: TGTGCCAGCGGGCAGGGTGTCTACGAGCAGTACTTC. It specifies CASGQGVYEQYF.

CDR3 sequence reads: CASSAQGVTGTEAFF. CDR3 in DNA: TGCGCCAGCAGCGCCCAAGGGGTAACGGGCACTGAAGCTTTCTTT. The chain is built from TRBV5-1 and TRBJ1-1; tentative D call: TRBD1 (5 bases). The CDR3 is 15 residues long. V was trimmed by 4 bases and J by 4 bases, leaving 17 bases between them. The germline V gene has CDR1 SGHRS and CDR2 YFSETQ.

A single count supports this clone. This chain connects TRBV18 to TRBJ2-1, with TRBD1 as a possible D gene (6 bases). CDR3 size: 18 residues. Germline CDR1 is KGHSH and CDR2 is LQKENI. Trimming cost V 2 bases and J 4 bases, with 21 bases left between them. CDR3 loop: CASSPASPGVREYNEQFF. The CDR3 DNA reads TGTGCCAGCTCACCAGCATCACCAGGGGTCCGAGAATACAATGAGCAGTTCTTC.

The rearrangement links TRBV6-5 to TRBJ1-2; a possible D gene is TRBD1 (5 bases). The CDR3 runs to 14 residues. Looked up from germline, CDR1 is MNHEY and CDR2 is SVGAGI. The V end lost 2 bases, the J end lost 8 bases, and 15 bases lay between the germline ends. The CDR3 DNA reads as TGTGCCAGCAGTTACCAGGGAGCAAGGGTAGGCTACACCTTC. As protein: CASSYQGARVGYTF.

This chain uses TRBV5-5 with TRBJ1-2, with TRBD1 as a possible D gene (5 bases). Germline values: CDR1 SGHKS, CDR2 YYEKEE (reference sequence). This CDR3 region has 18 residues. Trimming stripped 2 bases from V and 8 bases from J, with 28 bases between. CDR3: CASSLDLLRDQWRGGYTF. The CDR3 DNA reads TGTGCCAGCAGCTTAGACCTTCTCCGGGACCAGTGGCGTGGCGGCTACACCTTC.

The chain has TRBV5-1 and TRBJ1-1; tentative D call: TRBD1 (5 bases). This CDR3 contains 15 residues. Germline loops: CDR1 SGHRS, CDR2 YFSETQ. V lost 4 bases to trimming and J lost 0 bases, with 13 bases between them. The CDR3 nucleotides read TGCGCCAGCAGCCCTGGGTGGGGGATGAACACTGAAGCTTTCTTT. It specifies CASSPGWGMNTEAFF.

The sample holds one count of this clone. The chain carries TRBV2 and TRBJ2-2; D might be TRBD2 (5 bases). The V end lost 8 bases, the J end lost 3 bases, and 13 bases lay between the germline ends. The CDR3 runs 14 residues. CDR1 SNHLY and CDR2 FYNNEI come from the germline V gene. As DNA, the CDR3 is TGTGCCAGCTCTTCGCTGCGGGACACCGGGGAGCTGTTTTTT. This sequence encodes CASSSLRDTGELFF.

V and J are TRBV6-4 and TRBJ1-5; 10 bases align to TRBD1. The CDR3 totals 15 residues. Germline V gene data show CDR1 as MRHNA and CDR2 as SNTAGT. Losses at the gene ends were 3 bases for V and 2 bases for J; bases not matched to a gene: 1. The CDR3 protein is CASSEGTGGNQPQHF. For the CDR3, the DNA is TGTGCCAGCAGTGAAGGGACAGGGGGCAATCAGCCCCAGCATTTT.

The rearrangement joins TRBV4-2 to TRBJ2-7; no clear D. The germline V and J ends were trimmed by 4 bases and 3 bases, with 19 bases remaining between them. Germline lookup yields CDR1 LGHNA and CDR2 YNFKEQ. This CDR3 region has 16 residues. The CDR3 spells CASSPDVSGPNYEQYF. The DNA of the CDR3 is TGTGCCAGCAGCCCAGACGTCTCCGGGCCGAACTACGAGCAGTACTTC.

The V call is TRBV7-9, the J call TRBJ1-2; no reliable D call. Trimming removed 3 bases at V and 2 bases at J, with 10 bases between. There are 14 residues in the CDR3. Looked up from germline, CDR1 is SEHNR and CDR2 is FQNEAQ (reference sequence). Here the CDR3 reads CASSFGEGNYGYTF. DNA for the CDR3: TGTGCCAGCAGCTTCGGGGAGGGCAACTATGGCTACACCTTC.

J is TRBJ2-5 and V is TRBV5-6, with TRBD2 matching 8 bases. The CDR3 has 16 residues. Trimming took 0 bases from V and 4 from J; bases not matched to a gene: 8. Germline lookup yields CDR1 SGHDT and CDR2 YYEEEE. The CDR3 DNA follows: TGTGCCAGCAGCTTGGTAACTAGCGGAGGCGGAGAGACCCAGTACTTC. Amino acid sequence: CASSLVTSGGGETQYF.

The J gene is TRBJ2-2, the V gene TRBV19; possible D gene TRBD2, 5 bases. The CDR3 length is 13 residues. The germline CDR1 and CDR2 sequences are LNHDA and SQIVND (reference sequence). Trimming pared 5 bases from V and 7 bases from J, leaving 11 bases between. In DNA form, the CDR3 reads TGTGCCAGTAGTCCACGGGAACTCGGGGAGCTGTTTTTT. This encodes CASSPRELGELFF.